This T cell receptor beta chain was recorded in a study of cytomegalovirus exposure and HLA in healthy donors (dated by TCRdb to about 2017). About the full investigation: According to an earlier analysis of 550 to 700 of the donors, about 179 million T cells yielded 100 million or so unique TCR beta sequences and approximately 300 Gb of sequence data. Roughly 300 gigabases of sequencing data and tens of millions of unique TCR sequences were included in an early release covering several hundred HLA-typed donors. The genetic ancestry cluster associated with self-reported Caucasian donors included 70% to 85% of the 398 genotyped donors. The aim of the study was to test whether cataloging public T cell receptors could identify signatures of past pathogen exposure. The study used immunosequencing to profile the T cell repertoires of more than 650 subjects and linked those repertoires to cytomegalovirus serostatus. Along with the 666-subject first cohort, a separate validation cohort of over a hundred different subjects was used. The study combined high-throughput TCR immunosequencing, statistical association of individual TCRs with disease status, and machine learning to predict cytomegalovirus infection status. A later analysis re-analyzed previously published TCR beta repertoires from 600 to 850 donors and added high-resolution HLA genotyping to study TCR occurrence patterns. Rather than drawing on any new phenotypic data, the later analysis identified candidate immune exposures from TCR beta sequences and the way those sequences occurred across donors. To decide whether each TCR beta V gene segment behaved as functional or pseudogenic, an earlier analysis of fewer than 750 of the donors relied on high-throughput TCR beta sequencing. Alongside the repertoire data, information on donor age, sex, ethnicity and CMV serostatus was compiled. In a later genetic analysis, genome-wide SNP genotypes for about three fifths of the roughly 670 donors were used, and that subset was treated as a discovery cohort. All discovery cohort repertoires had been generated on a single sequencing platform. HLA typing included class I and class II loci at four-digit resolution. The number of typed donors differed by locus: roughly 629-640 for A, B, C, DRB1 and DQB1; some 500 for DQA1; around 610 for DPA1; and about 470 for DPB1. Four to six DR-DQ haplotypes were handled as single units for association and clustering because linkage in the cohort was strong. Among around 400 genotyped donors of the cohort, an average of about 240,000 unique TCR beta nucleotide sequences were sequenced per donor, about a sixth of them non-productive.

General findings and caveats noted by the study authors: Because counts were too low, seventeen rarely observed V segments, including chromosome 9 orphons, were excluded from the earlier analysis of around 640 of the donors. A later analysis found that TCR association rates varied across HLA loci, with DRB1 alleles showing the most associated TCRs and HLA-C alleles the fewest. Linkage disequilibrium might explain the correlated functional status among segregating V segments, but an unknown experimental factor could not be excluded. Only TCR beta chains were sequenced in this cohort, and the absence of alpha or paired-chain data limited detectable features. It was suggested by the authors that the approach could potentially be generalized to other disease states and immunological phenotypes. When HLA alleles, especially DR and DQ, strongly co-occurred, attributing TCR associations to individual alleles was difficult. A later analysis found that HLA-associated TCR beta chains were more clonally expanded and had lower generation probabilities than equally common non-associated chains. Most TCR sequences were observed very rarely across donors, whereas some public TCRs were present in many individuals. A further reported finding was that TCR beta sequences accurately predicted the HLA-A and HLA-B alleles for most subjects in the first cohort. HLA typing was unavailable for some donors at each locus, so association tests used only the typed subset. An earlier analysis of around 500 of the donors showed that most TCR beta V segments appeared in productive rearrangements either about 90% or about 30% of the time, which broadly matched IMGT annotations. Some IMGT-functional V segments, including TRBV6-2 and TRBV6-3, could not be told apart with the 87-base-pair reads, so those segments were excluded. In vitro tests confirmed that a few of the cytomegalovirus-associated TCR beta chains recognize cytomegalovirus antigens. In a later analysis, 16,951 TCR beta sequences were associated with specific HLA alleles at a false discovery rate of 0.05. A later genetic analysis reported fewer N-insertions in productive TCRs among donors in an Asian-associated ancestry cluster than the approximately 700-donor mean. A later analysis found that most CMV-associated TCR beta chains appeared HLA-restricted, with HLA associations seemingly driven largely by CMV exposure. In a later genetic analysis, a missense DCLRE1C variant was associated with V-gene and J-gene trimming of TCR beta chains, and the association was replicated in an independent cohort. Immune exposure information for the cohort was limited to CMV serostatus. The classifier was reported to diagnose cytomegalovirus status with high specificity and sensitivity in both the original cohort and the validation cohort. A total of 150 to 200 TCR beta chains were listed by the study as associated with cytomegalovirus. A group of highly shared sequence variants was considered likely to be a technical artifact of the sequencing pipeline. Several of the top co-occurrence clusters appeared to be linked to parvovirus B19, influenza, CMV and Epstein-Barr virus, according to a later analysis. The presence/absence analyses assumed that sequencing depth was roughly uniform across donors, and that assumption may not be true.

V sheds 3 bases and J sheds 4 bases, leaving 16 bases between their ends. Based on the germline V gene, the CDR1 and CDR2 sequences are SGHAT and FQNNGV. CDR3 length: 15 amino acids, cysteine to phenylalanine. Only the CDR3 DNA is retained, 45 bases long and in frame from the first base. As to this clone: Its antigen target is currently unknown. No base qualities exist here, and no much larger clone lies one base off it.

Preparation of the library involved the immunoSEQ multiplex PCR assay. A mixture of 60 forward primers for TCR Vbeta segments and 13 reverse primers for TCR Jbeta segments was used in the multiplex PCR. A multiplex PCR assay on genomic DNA amplified the CDR3 region of rearranged TCR beta genes. On the Illumina HiSeq System, the amplified TCR beta libraries were sequenced as 87-base-pair reads. The authors processed their data as follows. A later analysis counted about 82 million unique TCR beta chains across the 640 or so repertoires, and 10 million to 12 million of these chains were shared by at least two donors. A nearest-neighbor algorithm error-corrected the raw reads and collapsed the reads into unique sequences, merging closely related sequences to remove PCR and sequencing errors. To assign V, D and J gene segments, CDR3 sequences were aligned to IMGT reference sequences. For a sequence to be retained, a match of at least six nucleotides was required to both a V gene segment and a J gene segment. A rearrangement was called productive if the CDR3 had no stop codons and remained in frame with V and J, and every other rearrangement was called non-productive. CDR3 was defined according to IMGT convention as the region running from the second conserved V-encoded cysteine to the conserved J-encoded phenylalanine. Sequences without an unambiguous match to a single V gene segment were excluded from the earlier analysis of over 500 of the donors. An earlier analysis of just under 600 of the donors called V segments functional above 56.7% productive rearrangements and segregating when the between-donor standard deviation exceeded 5%. To diagnose cytomegalovirus status from the catalog of TCR beta chain sequences, a statistical classification framework was built. V and J gene assignment, in a later analysis, came from comparing TCR nucleotide sequences with IMGT/GENE-DB human TR gene sequences. In a later analysis, CDR3 sequences and most-parsimonious VDJ recombination scenarios were assigned using the TCRdist pipeline. In a later analysis, each TCR beta chain was defined by its CDR3 amino acid sequence together with its V-gene family, and reads without a unique V-gene family were excluded. As a way to deal with suspected cross-contamination and a sequencing artifact, a later analysis dropped 450 to 600 nucleotide sequences that were highly shared and had low generation probability. In a later analysis, a clonal expansion index was calculated for each public chain from normalized within-repertoire ranks of inferred template counts. Generation probabilities in a later analysis came from a VDJ recombination model fitted to out-of-frame rearrangements, and those results were checked against IGoR. Hypergeometric tests were used in a later analysis to score TCR-TCR, TCR-HLA and TCR-CMV co-occurrence, with a repertoire-size bias correction applied to the TCR pairs. False discovery rates were estimated in a later analysis by permuting HLA or CMV assignments 20 times. A later analysis grouped co-occurring TCRs with DBSCAN, adding TCRdist sequence similarity when clustering within HLA-allele-positive subsets. Repertoires with fewer than 30,000 or more than 120,000 public chains were left out of co-occurrence clustering, as were five repertoires with anomalous nucleotide sharing. As stored in TCRdb, this immuneACCESS dataset retains in-frame rearrangements with V and J assigned. A fraction of the clones does not appear; measured against another copy, unresolved V genes explain less than half of the discrepancy, and the remainder lacks a known reason. V and J calls and clone size are copied from that table; D and trimming were computed from the DNA. For this sample the table gives approximately 97,000 clones, of which around 73% were detected only once. The ten largest account for about 4% of the sample.

The cohort comprised some 730 healthy bone marrow donors. All cohort members were sampled while nominally healthy, although unrecorded immune exposures were likely present. The donor was CMV seropositive and was included in the group of approximately 310 seropositive cohort members. A peripheral blood sample was collected from each donor, and TCR beta sequencing was performed on peripheral blood mononuclear cells. Genomic DNA extraction from the blood cell samples was performed with the Qiagen DNeasy Blood Extraction Kit. This sequence originates from a woman aged 40 to 50 in good health and CMV-seropositive. Sequenced input: PBMCs. The rearrangement combines TRBV11-2 with TRBJ2-7; TRBD2 is perhaps the D gene, given 5 matching bases. The CDR3 in this case is CASSFTADSNYEQYF. Here is the DNA: TGTGCCAGCAGCTTTACTGCGGACTCCAATTACGAGCAGTACTTC.